Included here is one TCR beta chain sequence, with context. Sequencing used cDNA as its template, made by extracting RNA and reverse transcribing it. TCRdb's copy holds only in-frame clones and misses some; the assay was immunoSEQ multiplex PCR. The sample lists over 100,000 clones; more than 40% were seen once. The data derive from a study of CD8+ T cells in alopecia areata. Trimming removed 5 bases at V and 4 bases at J, with 12 bases between. CDR1 MNHEY and CDR2 SMNVEV come from the germline V gene (reference sequence). This CDR3 is built from 13 residues. Specified treatment: oral pan-JAK inhibitor, 5-10 mg twice daily. Lesional scalp punch biopsies and peripheral blood were collected from alopecia areata patients.

This chain uses TRBV27 with TRBJ2-7, with a possible D match to TRBD2 (6 bases). The receptor's source is a human donor with alopecia areata. This sample comprised CD4+ T cells sorted from blood, obtained at week 4, from a patient treated with tofacitinib. For the CDR3, the DNA is TGTGCCAGCAGTCCTACGCTAGCGTACGAGCAGTACTTC. As protein: CASSPTLAYEQYF.